This T cell receptor (beta chain) came from a study of blood T cell repertoires in COVID-19. Study as a whole: Nucleic acid was either cDNA or gDNA, and it came from T cells, B-cell-depleted T cells, or PBMCs.

Authors' analysis steps: Estimates of nucleated cell counts were drawn from the amplification of reference gene primers. The method was immunoSEQ multiplex PCR; TCRdb's version includes in-frame clones alone and lacks a portion of them. That table supplies the V and J calls and clone size; D and trimming were determined from the DNA. The data contain approximately 180,000 clones, roughly 85% of them singletons. Losses at the gene ends were 1 base for V and 6 bases for J; bases not matched to a gene: 7. CDR1 is SGHNT, CDR2 YYREEE, per germline (reference sequence). The CDR3 runs 15 residues. This clone was seen repeatedly, ten times or more.

V usage is TRBV5-4 and J usage is TRBJ2-1; TRBD2 aligns across 7 bases. The TCR comes from a woman in her sixties or seventies with acute or convalescent COVID-19. Sequenced input: peripheral blood. This CDR3 is CASSLNLASGNEQFF. DNA for the CDR3: TGTGCCAGCAGCTTGAATTTAGCTAGCGGCAATGAGCAGTTCTTC.